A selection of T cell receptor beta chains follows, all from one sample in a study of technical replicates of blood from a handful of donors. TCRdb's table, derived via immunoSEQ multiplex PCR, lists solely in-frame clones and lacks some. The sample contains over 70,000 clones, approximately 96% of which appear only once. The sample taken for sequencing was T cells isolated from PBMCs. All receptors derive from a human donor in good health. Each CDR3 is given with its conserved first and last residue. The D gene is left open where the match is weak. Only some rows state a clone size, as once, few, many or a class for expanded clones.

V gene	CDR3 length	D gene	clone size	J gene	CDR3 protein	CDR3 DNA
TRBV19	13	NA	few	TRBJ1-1	CASRSDLRTVTFF	TGTGCCAGTAGATCGGACCTCAGGACAGTGACTTTCTTT
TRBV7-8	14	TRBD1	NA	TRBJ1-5	CASSLRGLRQPQHF	TGTGCCAGCAGCTTAAGGGGGCTGCGACAGCCCCAGCATTTT
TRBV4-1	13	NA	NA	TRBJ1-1	CASSQESDIEAFF	TGCGCCAGCAGCCAAGAGTCGGACATAGAAGCTTTCTTT
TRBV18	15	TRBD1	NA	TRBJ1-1	CASSPKQGTNTEAFF	TGTGCCAGCTCACCTAAACAGGGGACGAACACTGAAGCTTTCTTT
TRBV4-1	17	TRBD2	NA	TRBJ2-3	CASSLMSTSKSTDTQYF	TGCGCCAGCAGCCTGATGTCGACTAGCAAGAGCACAGATACGCAGTATTTT
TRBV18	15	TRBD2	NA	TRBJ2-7	CASSPAAAGAYEQYF	TGTGCCAGCTCACCGGCCGCAGCGGGAGCGTACGAGCAGTACTTC
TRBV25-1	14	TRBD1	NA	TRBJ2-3	CASSEYRGTDTQYF	TGTGCCAGCAGTGAATACAGGGGGACAGATACGCAGTATTTT
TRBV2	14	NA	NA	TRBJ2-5	CASSTSELQETQYF	TGTGCCAGCAGCACCTCGGAGCTCCAAGAGACCCAGTACTTC
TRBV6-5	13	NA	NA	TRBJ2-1	CASNEGGENEQFF	TGTGCCAGCAACGAGGGGGGGGAGAATGAGCAGTTCTTC
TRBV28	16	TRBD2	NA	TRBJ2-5	CASSRHGRGIQETQYF	TGTGCCAGCAGTCGTCATGGGCGGGGGATTCAAGAGACCCAGTACTTC
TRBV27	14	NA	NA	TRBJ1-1	CASSFTGLNTEAFF	TGTGCCAGCAGTTTCACGGGATTGAACACTGAAGCTTTCTTT
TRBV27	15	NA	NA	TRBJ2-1	CASSSDSNSYNEQFF	TGTGCCAGCAGTTCCGACAGCAACTCCTACAATGAGCAGTTCTTC
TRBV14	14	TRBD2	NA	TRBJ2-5	CASSRAGGGETQYF	TGTGCCAGCAGCCGCGCTGGCGGGGGGGAGACCCAGTACTTC
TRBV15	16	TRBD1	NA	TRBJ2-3	CATSRAVTGHTDTQYF	TGTGCCACCAGCAGGGCTGTGACAGGGCACACAGATACGCAGTATTTT
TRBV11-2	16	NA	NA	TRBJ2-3	CASSTGGTGGTDTQYF	TGTGCCAGCAGCACTGGCGGGACCGGGGGCACAGATACGCAGTATTTT
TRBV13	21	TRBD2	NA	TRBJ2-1	CASSPYLTGTSGESSYNEQFF	TGTGCCAGCAGCCCGTACTTAACCGGGACTAGCGGGGAGAGCTCCTACAATGAGCAGTTCTTC
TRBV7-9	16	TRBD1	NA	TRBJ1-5	CASSLDTGVQHQPQHF	TGTGCCAGCAGCTTAGACACAGGGGTCCAACATCAGCCCCAGCATTTT
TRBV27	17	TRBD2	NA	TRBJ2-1	CASSVKRGLAGNNEQFF	TGTGCCAGCAGTGTTAAAAGGGGACTAGCGGGAAACAATGAGCAGTTCTTC
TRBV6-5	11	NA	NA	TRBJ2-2	CASRSSGELFF	TGTGCCAGCCGGAGTTCCGGGGAGCTGTTTTTT
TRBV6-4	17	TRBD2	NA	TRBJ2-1	CASSDPRDYLTGNEQFF	TGTGCCAGCAGTGACCCGAGGGACTACCTAACGGGCAATGAGCAGTTCTTC
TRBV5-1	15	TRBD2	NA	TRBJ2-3	CASTSLGGGTDTQYF	TGCGCCAGCACCTCACTTGGGGGGGGCACAGATACGCAGTATTTT
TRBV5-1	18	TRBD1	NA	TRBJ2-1	CASSPSDLGQGPSDEQFF	TGCGCCAGCAGCCCCTCCGACCTGGGACAGGGCCCCTCGGATGAGCAGTTCTTC
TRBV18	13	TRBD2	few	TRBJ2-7	CASSPGTTFEQYF	TGTGCCAGCTCACCCGGGACTACTTTCGAGCAGTACTTC
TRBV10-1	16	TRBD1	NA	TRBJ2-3	CASSESDRGVADTQYF	TGCGCCAGCAGTGAGTCGGACAGGGGGGTCGCAGATACGCAGTATTTT
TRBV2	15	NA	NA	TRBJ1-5	CASSSGVYSNQPQHF	TGTGCCAGCAGTTCAGGGGTTTATAGCAATCAGCCCCAGCATTTT
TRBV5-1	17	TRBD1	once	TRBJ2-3	CASSFDGDRVFEDTQYF	TGCGCCAGCAGCTTTGATGGGGACAGGGTCTTTGAAGATACGCAGTATTTT
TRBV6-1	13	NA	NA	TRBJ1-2	CASNVGQMYGYTF	TGTGCCAGCAACGTCGGACAGATGTATGGCTACACCTTC
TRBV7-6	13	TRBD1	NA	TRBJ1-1	CASSPRGQSEAFF	TGTGCCAGCAGCCCGAGGGGGCAGAGTGAAGCTTTCTTT
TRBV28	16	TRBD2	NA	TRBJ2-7	CASSPRTSGSQYEQYF	TGTGCCAGCAGTCCCAGGACTAGCGGGAGTCAGTACGAGCAGTACTTC
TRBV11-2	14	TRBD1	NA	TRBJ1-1	CASSYGQGNTEAFF	TGTGCCAGCAGCTATGGACAGGGAAACACTGAAGCTTTCTTT
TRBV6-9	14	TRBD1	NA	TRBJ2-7	CASSYSGQGTKQYF	TGTGCCAGCAGTTATTCGGGACAGGGTACGAAGCAGTACTTC